This T cell receptor beta chain appears in the sequencing data of a study of spatial heterogeneity in lung cancer. Across the whole study: Consistently, beta-chain sequences turned up in larger numbers than alpha-chain sequences did.

This clonotype was counted at least ten times. This beta chain appears as a stray read in a library generated for alpha chains; its size is not informative. As to time point: sample taken at primary tumor resection. A total of some 70 untreated early-stage non-small cell lung cancer patients served as donors. Tumor, nontumor lung or frozen PBMC supplied whole RNA, sequenced without sorting. Every TCR cDNA molecule bore its own unique molecular identifier. Using its own MiXCR run on the 5' RACE reads, TCRdb lists one record per CDR3 protein. The data show approximately 15,000 distinct CDR3 sequences, 3% to 4.5% seen once. Per germline, CDR1 MNHEY and CDR2 SMNVEV (reference sequence). This CDR3 region has 16 residues. V gave up 6 bases and J gave up 0 bases, with 18 bases separating them.

The rearrangement uses TRBV27 and TRBJ2-7; D is uncertain. Material: normal lung tissue next to the tumor, obtained at surgery. The clonotype was recovered from a male donor with early-stage non-small cell lung cancer. In DNA, the CDR3 is TGTGCCAGCAGCCCCGACGGTACATTACGCTCCTACGAGCAGTACTTC. Translating gives CASSPDGTLRSYEQYF.